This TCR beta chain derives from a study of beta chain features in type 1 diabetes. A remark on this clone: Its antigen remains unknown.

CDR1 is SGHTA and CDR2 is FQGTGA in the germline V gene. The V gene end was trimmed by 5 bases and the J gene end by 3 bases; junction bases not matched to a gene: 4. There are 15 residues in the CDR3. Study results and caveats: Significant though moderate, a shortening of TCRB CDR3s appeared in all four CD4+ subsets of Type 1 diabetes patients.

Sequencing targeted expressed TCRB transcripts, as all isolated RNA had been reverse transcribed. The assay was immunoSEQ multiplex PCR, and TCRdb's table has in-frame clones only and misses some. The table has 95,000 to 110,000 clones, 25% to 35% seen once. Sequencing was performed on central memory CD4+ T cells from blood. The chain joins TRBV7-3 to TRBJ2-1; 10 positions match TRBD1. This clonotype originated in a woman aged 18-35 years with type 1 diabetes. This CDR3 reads CASSQTGGFYNEQFF. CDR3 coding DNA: TGTGCCAGCAGCCAGACAGGGGGCTTCTACAATGAGCAGTTCTTC. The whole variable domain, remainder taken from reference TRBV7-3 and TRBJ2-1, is GAGVSQTPSNKVTEKGKYVELRCDPISGHTALYWYRQSLGQGPEFLIYFQGTGAADDSGLPNDRFFAVRPEGSVSTLKIQRTERGDSAVYLCASSQTGGFYNEQFFGPGTRLTVL.